This is a list of T cell receptor beta chains from one sample in a study of blood T cell repertoires in COVID-19. The repertoire was sequenced with immunoSEQ multiplex PCR; TCRdb's copy has only in-frame clones and lacks some. The sample records 90,000 to 150,000 clones, 81% being singletons. Specimen: peripheral blood. These receptors all come from a human donor in a cohort sampled during active COVID-19. Both conserved end residues are part of each CDR3. Each record gives: D gene, V gene, clone size, J gene, CDR3 length, CDR3 protein, CDR3 DNA. D genes are given only for firm matches. Clone size is not always given. Where it is, it says once, few, many or a class for expanded clones.

TRBD2,TRBV27,.,TRBJ2-5,15,CASSTLSGGQETQYF,TGTGCCAGCAGTACCCTTAGCGGGGGGCAAGAGACCCAGTACTTC
TRBD1,TRBV4-3,.,TRBJ2-5,16,CASSQGGTGGPVTQYF,TGCGCCAGCAGCCAGGGAGGGACAGGGGGCCCAGTGACCCAGTACTTC
TRBD1,TRBV4-1,.,TRBJ1-3,16,CASSQPGQGSGNTIYF,TGCGCCAGCAGCCAACCGGGACAGGGGTCTGGAAACACCATATATTTT
TRBD2,TRBV19,.,TRBJ2-3,17,CASSLDFTGGPGDTQYF,TGTGCCAGTAGCCTGGATTTCACGGGAGGGCCAGGAGATACGCAGTATTTT
.,TRBV10-3,.,TRBJ1-2,14,CAISFGGQDHGYTF,TGTGCCATCAGTTTCGGGGGGCAGGACCATGGCTACACCTTC
TRBD1,TRBV23-1,.,TRBJ1-5,15,CASSPGTGPYQPQHF,TGCGCCAGCAGTCCCGGGACAGGGCCTTATCAGCCCCAGCATTTT
.,TRBV6-5,.,TRBJ1-2,13,CASRTPHDSGYTF,TGTGCCAGCAGGACACCCCACGATTCTGGCTACACCTTC
.,TRBV19,.,TRBJ2-3,14,CASKGGSGTDTQYF,TGTGCCAGTAAAGGTGGGAGTGGCACAGATACGCAGTATTTT
.,TRBV14,.,TRBJ2-2,17,CASSQDPTGPNTGELFF,TGTGCCAGCAGCCAAGACCCAACAGGGCCGAACACCGGGGAGCTGTTTTTT
.,TRBV2,once,TRBJ1-5,13,CASSPGEDQPQHF,TGTGCCAGCAGTCCGGGGGAGGATCAGCCCCAGCATTTT
TRBD1,TRBV10-3,.,TRBJ1-2,13,CAISETTGVGYTF,TGTGCCATCAGTGAGACGACAGGGGTGGGCTACACCTTC
TRBD2,TRBV7-3,.,TRBJ2-1,15,CASSLREGPYNEQFF,TGTGCCAGCAGCTTACGGGAGGGCCCCTACAATGAGCAGTTCTTC
.,TRBV19,once,TRBJ2-1,12,CASSPDYNEQFF,TGTGCCAGTAGCCCAGATTACAATGAGCAGTTCTTC
TRBD2,TRBV2,.,TRBJ2-3,14,CASSGLAGADTQYF,TGTGCCAGCAGTGGACTAGCGGGGGCGGATACGCAGTATTTT
TRBD1,TRBV2,.,TRBJ2-1,14,CASSQGQQPNEQFF,TGTGCCAGCAGTCAGGGACAGCAACCCAATGAGCAGTTCTTC
TRBD1,TRBV5-5,.,TRBJ2-7,15,CASSSTGTAVSEQYF,TGTGCCAGCAGCTCAACCGGGACAGCCGTTTCCGAGCAGTACTTC
.,TRBV29-1,.,TRBJ1-2,15,CSVPAELTSNYGYTF,TGCAGCGTACCCGCGGAATTAACCTCTAACTATGGCTACACCTTC
.,TRBV7-2,.,TRBJ2-7,13,CASSLVQGHEQYF,TGTGCCAGCAGCTTAGTACAGGGCCACGAGCAGTACTTC
.,TRBV6-6,.,TRBJ1-5,12,CASSYLQEPQHF,TGTGCCAGCAGTTACTTGCAGGAGCCCCAGCATTTT
.,TRBV19,.,TRBJ1-1,14,CASRGQSSNTEAFF,TGTGCCAGTAGAGGACAGAGTTCGAACACTGAAGCTTTCTTT
.,TRBV3-1/TRBV3-2,once,TRBJ2-7,14,CASSQGLRDTPQYF,TGTGCCAGCAGCCAAGGGCTTCGGGACACCCCGCAGTACTTC
.,TRBV6-2/TRBV6-3,many,TRBJ2-7,16,CASSTRDSFSSYEQYF,TGTGCCAGCAGTACCAGGGACTCGTTCAGCTCCTACGAGCAGTACTTC
TRBD1,TRBV7-9,.,TRBJ1-3,16,CASSPPGTATGNTIYF,TGTGCCAGCAGCCCCCCCGGGACAGCTACTGGAAACACCATATATTTT
.,TRBV5-3,.,TRBJ2-7,14,CARSLIDSSYEQYF,TGTGCCAGAAGCTTAATAGATAGCTCCTACGAGCAGTACTTC
.,TRBV15,.,TRBJ2-3,15,CATSPGTRSTDTQYF,TGTGCCACCAGCCCCGGGACAAGAAGCACAGATACGCAGTATTTT
.,TRBV6-5,.,TRBJ1-4,15,CASSYSSGGSEKLFF,TGTGCCAGCAGTTACTCGAGCGGGGGTAGTGAAAAACTGTTTTTT
.,TRBV21-1,.,TRBJ2-7,17,CASSKFIRDRENYEQYF,TGTGCCAGCAGCAAATTTATCCGGGACAGGGAAAACTACGAGCAGTACTTC
TRBD2,TRBV6-6,.,TRBJ2-1,16,CASSYSRLAPYNEQFF,TGTGCCAGCAGTTACTCGAGACTAGCCCCCTACAATGAGCAGTTCTTC
.,TRBV19,.,TRBJ1-3,13,CASTDRHRNTIYF,TGTGCCAGTACGGACAGACACAGAAACACCATATATTTT
TRBD2,TRBV9,.,TRBJ2-1,15,CASSVSRTGGDEQFF,TGTGCCAGCAGCGTAAGTCGGACGGGGGGAGATGAGCAGTTCTTC
.,TRBV2,.,TRBJ2-7,14,CASSVNRISYEQYF,TGTGCCAGCAGTGTGAACAGGATTTCCTACGAGCAGTACTTC
TRBD2,TRBV12-3/TRBV12-4,.,TRBJ2-3,12,CATVPSGDTQYF,TGTGCCACCGTGCCTAGCGGGGATACGCAGTATTTT
TRBD1,TRBV27,.,TRBJ1-2,15,CASRPRDRGIYGYTF,TGTGCCAGCAGACCCCGGGACAGGGGTATCTATGGCTACACCTTC
TRBD1,TRBV6-5,.,TRBJ1-1,16,CASSYSRTGMNTEAFF,TGTGCCAGCAGTTACTCACGGACAGGGATGAACACTGAAGCTTTCTTT
.,TRBV4-3,.,TRBJ1-2,14,CASSQDRVSYGYTF,TGCGCCAGCAGCCAAGACAGGGTTAGCTATGGCTACACCTTC
TRBD2,TRBV7-8,.,TRBJ2-1,17,CASSSAGGMEAYNEQFF,TGTGCCAGCAGCTCCGCGGGGGGTATGGAGGCCTACAATGAGCAGTTCTTC
TRBD2,TRBV9,few,TRBJ2-3,16,CASSVAPGGRADTQYF,TGTGCCAGCAGCGTAGCTCCTGGAGGGAGGGCAGATACGCAGTATTTT
TRBD1,TRBV18,.,TRBJ1-2,17,CASSPPETGGAGYGYTF,TGTGCCAGCTCACCACCGGAGACAGGGGGCGCAGGTTATGGCTACACCTTC
TRBD1,TRBV19,.,TRBJ2-7,15,CASSIRMDRGYEQYF,TGTGCCAGTAGTATAAGGATGGACAGGGGCTACGAGCAGTACTTC
.,TRBV14,.,TRBJ2-3,15,CASSQDSGSWDTQYF,TGTGCCAGCAGCCAAGATAGTGGTAGCTGGGATACGCAGTATTTT
.,TRBV9,.,TRBJ2-1,14,CASSVSVSYNEQFF,TGTGCCAGCAGCGTCTCGGTGTCCTACAATGAGCAGTTCTTC
.,TRBV5-5,.,TRBJ1-2,14,CASSLEVGSYGYTF,TGTGCCAGCAGCTTAGAGGTTGGAAGCTATGGCTACACCTTC
.,TRBV7-2,.,TRBJ2-7,11,CASSLTYEQYF,TGTGCCAGCAGCCTTACCTACGAGCAGTACTTC
.,TRBV6-2/TRBV6-3,.,TRBJ2-1,15,CASSYFASAVGEQFF,TGTGCCAGCAGTTACTTTGCTAGCGCGGTGGGTGAGCAGTTCTTC
.,TRBV5-5,.,TRBJ2-5,17,CASSLVGGQGQVGTQYF,TGTGCCAGCAGCTTGGTGGGGGGGCAGGGACAAGTTGGGACCCAGTACTTC
.,TRBV29-1,.,TRBJ2-7,14,CSVVRNVGIGEQYF,TGCAGCGTCGTCAGGAATGTGGGTATAGGAGAGCAGTACTTC
.,TRBV19,.,TRBJ1-6,14,CASSKGQFNSPLHF,TGTGCCAGTAGCAAGGGGCAGTTCAATTCACCCCTCCACTTT
.,TRBV7-3,.,TRBJ1-6,11,CASSSSSPLHF,TGTGCCAGCAGCTCTAGCTCACCCCTCCACTTT
TRBD1,TRBV5-1,.,TRBJ2-7,15,CASSGSTGFTYEQYF,TGCGCCAGCAGCGGGTCGACAGGGTTCACCTACGAGCAGTACTTC
TRBD1,TRBV27,.,TRBJ2-7,14,CASSTGQGAREQYF,TGTGCCAGCAGTACGGGACAGGGGGCTAGGGAGCAGTACTTC
TRBD2,TRBV6-2/TRBV6-3,few,TRBJ2-3,16,CASSNVVAGPTDTQYF,TGTGCCAGCAGTAACGTAGTAGCGGGACCCACAGATACGCAGTATTTT
TRBD2,TRBV11-2,few,TRBJ2-7,16,CASSLGALAGGYEQYF,TGTGCCAGCAGCTTAGGGGCTCTAGCGGGAGGATACGAGCAGTACTTC